A selection of T cell receptor beta chains follows, all from one sample in a study. One entry per CDR3 protein, called by TCRdb with MiXCR from the RT-PCR reads. The sample holds about 680,000 distinct CDR3 sequences; over 12% are singletons and the top ten take 3.6%. The material sequenced was memory CD4+ T cells from blood. Receptors originate from a female donor in good health, serving as a healthy control. The CDR3 runs from the conserved cysteine through the conserved F or W. D genes are given only for firm matches. Clone size is stated in some rows and not others, as once, few, many or a class when expanded.

D: .; length: 15; size: many; V: TRBV6-5; J: TRBJ1-6; CDR3: CASSYETGYNSPLHF; DNA: TGTGCCAGCAGTTACGAGACGGGCTACAATTCACCCCTCCACTTT
D: .; length: 14; size: many; V: TRBV7-2; J: TRBJ2-7; CDR3: CASSRWTQSYEQYF; DNA: TGTGCCAGCAGTCGCTGGACGCAATCCTACGAGCAGTACTTC
D: TRBD2; length: 15; size: once; V: TRBV2; J: TRBJ2-1; CDR3: CASQRGLAGVIEQFF; DNA: TGTGCCAGCCAAAGGGGGCTAGCGGGAGTAATTGAGCAGTTCTTC
D: TRBD1; length: 15; size: .; V: TRBV6-1; J: TRBJ2-7; CDR3: CASESGTGVPYEQYF; DNA: TGTGCCAGCGAAAGCGGGACAGGGGTGCCCTACGAGCAGTACTTC
D: .; length: 14; size: few; V: TRBV20-1; J: TRBJ1-2; CDR3: CSAFDRDTRGGYTF; DNA: TGCAGTGCTTTTGACCGGGACACTCGGGGCGGCTACACCTTC
D: .; length: 11; size: few; V: TRBV28; J: TRBJ2-1; CDR3: CASSFQGEQFF; DNA: TGTGCCAGCAGTTTCCAGGGTGAGCAGTTCTTC
D: .; length: 12; size: .; V: TRBV20-1; J: TRBJ2-1; CDR3: CSARRAVDEQFF; DNA: TGCAGTGCGCGTCGGGCAGTCGATGAGCAGTTCTTC
D: .; length: 14; size: many; V: TRBV6-2/TRBV6-3; J: TRBJ2-5; CDR3: CASRLRVGKETQYF; DNA: TGTGCCAGCAGACTACGCGTTGGGAAGGAGACCCAGTACTTC
D: .; length: 13; size: many; V: TRBV29-1; J: TRBJ2-7; CDR3: CSALPAGRYEQYF; DNA: TGCAGCGCCCTCCCGGCAGGACGATACGAGCAGTACTTC
D: .; length: 14; size: .; V: TRBV4-3; J: TRBJ2-1; CDR3: CASSQDQLAREQFF; DNA: TGCGCCAGCAGCCAAGATCAACTAGCCCGTGAGCAGTTCTTC
D: TRBD1; length: 15; size: few; V: TRBV3-1; J: TRBJ1-2; CDR3: CASSSLDRDNYGYTF; DNA: TGTGCCAGCAGCTCGCTAGACAGGGACAACTATGGCTACACCTTC
D: .; length: 13; size: few; V: TRBV6-2/TRBV6-3; J: TRBJ1-5; CDR3: CASEPGGDRPQHF; DNA: TGTGCCAGCGAACCGGGGGGGGACCGTCCCCAGCATTTT
D: .; length: 17; size: .; V: TRBV5-6; J: TRBJ1-5; CDR3: CASSYGERDQAYQPQHF; DNA: TGTGCCAGCAGTTATGGAGAACGGGATCAAGCTTATCAGCCCCAGCATTTT
D: TRBD1; length: 14; size: .; V: TRBV24-1; J: TRBJ2-1; CDR3: CATSDSQGTGEQFF; DNA: TGTGCCACCAGTGATTCACAGGGGACGGGTGAGCAGTTCTTC
D: .; length: 13; size: many; V: TRBV11-2; J: TRBJ2-5; CDR3: CASSLVEMGTQYF; DNA: TGTGCCAGCAGCTTGGTCGAGATGGGGACCCAGTACTTC
D: .; length: 12; size: .; V: TRBV20-1; J: TRBJ1-2; CDR3: CSARGRDYGYTF; DNA: TGCAGTGCTAGAGGGAGAGACTATGGCTACACCTTC
D: .; length: 11; size: .; V: TRBV12-3/TRBV12-4; J: TRBJ1-2; CDR3: CASSTRSGYTF; DNA: TGTGCCAGCAGTACTAGGAGCGGCTACACCTTC
D: .; length: 13; size: .; V: TRBV6-5; J: TRBJ2-7; CDR3: CASSYSNPYEQYF; DNA: TGTGCCAGCAGTTACTCGAACCCATACGAGCAGTACTTC
D: TRBD2; length: 16; size: many; V: TRBV29-1; J: TRBJ2-1; CDR3: CSVDRLAGTSYNEQFF; DNA: TGCAGCGTTGATCGGCTAGCGGGGACCTCCTACAATGAGCAGTTCTTC
D: .; length: 15; size: .; V: TRBV18; J: TRBJ1-4; CDR3: CASSPPGLSSEKLFF; DNA: TGTGCCAGCTCACCGCCGGGGTTAAGCAGTGAAAAACTGTTTTTT
D: .; length: 17; size: .; V: TRBV4-2; J: TRBJ1-3; CDR3: CASSLLPQGTSGNTIYF; DNA: TGTGCCAGCAGTCTTCTCCCCCAGGGAACCTCTGGAAACACCATATATTTT
D: .; length: 14; size: few; V: TRBV11-2; J: TRBJ1-4; CDR3: CASSPRWRAEKLFF; DNA: TGTGCCAGCAGCCCCCGTTGGAGGGCTGAAAAACTGTTTTTT
D: .; length: 15; size: many; V: TRBV4-1; J: TRBJ1-6; CDR3: CASSQEAGENSPLHF; DNA: TGCGCCAGCAGCCAAGAGGCAGGGGAAAATTCACCCCTCCACTTT
D: .; length: 15; size: .; V: TRBV3-1; J: TRBJ2-7; CDR3: CASSQAGTDLRKQYF; DNA: TGTGCCAGCAGCCAAGCAGGGACGGACCTACGAAAGCAGTACTTC
D: .; length: 15; size: .; V: TRBV7-2; J: TRBJ2-3; CDR3: CASRRAGFSTDTQYF; DNA: TGTGCCAGCAGGCGCGCTGGGTTTAGCACAGATACGCAGTATTTT
D: TRBD1; length: 18; size: few; V: TRBV20-1; J: TRBJ2-1; CDR3: CSARDLGRDRQGGNEQFF; DNA: TGCAGTGCTAGAGATCTCGGACGGGACAGGCAGGGGGGCAATGAGCAGTTCTTC
D: .; length: 11; size: few; V: TRBV6-2/TRBV6-3; J: TRBJ2-1; CDR3: CACEGRRVQFF; DNA: TGTGCCTGCGAGGGACGTCGGGTGCAGTTCTTC
D: .; length: 19; size: few; V: TRBV7-9; J: TRBJ2-4; CDR3: CASSLGLEERGIAKNIQYF; DNA: TGTGCCAGCAGTTTAGGACTGGAGGAAAGAGGGATAGCCAAAAACATTCAGTACTTC
D: .; length: 16; size: few; V: TRBV5-8; J: TRBJ1-5; CDR3: CASSSGQTYSNQPQHF; DNA: TGTGCCAGCAGCTCTGGACAGACGTATAGCAATCAGCCCCAGCATTTT
D: TRBD2; length: 16; size: .; V: TRBV24-1; J: TRBJ2-3; CDR3: CATSDATSGSGDTQYF; DNA: TGTGCCACCAGTGATGCGACTAGCGGGAGTGGAGATACGCAGTATTTT
D: TRBD1; length: 15; size: .; V: TRBV20-1; J: TRBJ2-2; CDR3: CSARRTGCYTGELFF; DNA: TGCAGTGCTAGAAGGACAGGGTGCTACACCGGGGAGCTGTTTTTT
D: .; length: 16; size: few; V: TRBV24-1; J: TRBJ1-4; CDR3: CATSAGGVATNEKLFF; DNA: TGTGCCACCAGCGCTGGGGGGGTTGCGACTAATGAAAAACTGTTTTTT
D: .; length: 14; size: .; V: TRBV4-3; J: TRBJ2-5; CDR3: CASSQDSQQETQYF; DNA: TGCGCCAGCAGCCAAGATTCACAGCAAGAGACCCAGTACTTC
D: .; length: 13; size: few; V: TRBV12-3/TRBV12-4; J: TRBJ1-1; CDR3: CASSNHPGTEAFF; DNA: TGTGCCAGCAGCAACCACCCCGGGACTGAAGCTTTCTTT
D: .; length: 13; size: few; V: TRBV25-1; J: TRBJ2-3; CDR3: CASSEWVLDTQYF; DNA: TGTGCCAGCAGTGAATGGGTCTTAGATACGCAGTATTTT
D: .; length: 14; size: few; V: TRBV5-1; J: TRBJ1-2; CDR3: CASSRQGWSYGYTF; DNA: TGCGCCAGCAGTCGTCAGGGCTGGAGCTATGGCTACACCTTC
D: TRBD2; length: 16; size: .; V: TRBV12-5; J: TRBJ2-1; CDR3: CASGLRLAGVFNEQFF; DNA: TGTGCTAGTGGTTTACGGCTAGCGGGAGTTTTTAATGAGCAGTTCTTC
D: .; length: 11; size: many; V: TRBV29-1; J: TRBJ2-5; CDR3: CSGGAAETQYF; DNA: TGCAGCGGCGGAGCTGCGGAGACCCAGTACTTC
D: TRBD2; length: 16; size: few; V: TRBV6-6; J: TRBJ2-7; CDR3: CASSHRVAGGSYEQYF; DNA: TGTGCCAGCAGCCACCGGGTAGCGGGGGGCTCCTACGAGCAGTACTTC
D: TRBD1; length: 14; size: .; V: TRBV20-1; J: TRBJ2-7; CDR3: CSAPMRGQGNEQYF; DNA: TGCAGTGCGCCGATGAGGGGACAGGGTAACGAGCAGTACTTC
D: .; length: 16; size: .; V: TRBV20-1; J: TRBJ2-3; CDR3: CSARGKRWGGTDTQYF; DNA: TGCAGTGCTAGAGGGAAGCGGTGGGGAGGCACAGATACGCAGTATTTT
D: .; length: 15; size: .; V: TRBV7-2; J: TRBJ1-4; CDR3: CASRLQAATNEKLFF; DNA: TGTGCCAGCAGGTTGCAGGCTGCAACTAATGAAAAACTGTTTTTT
D: TRBD2; length: 15; size: few; V: TRBV29-1; J: TRBJ2-7; CDR3: CSVGGVAGGGYEQYF; DNA: TGCAGCGTTGGTGGGGTAGCGGGAGGGGGGTACGAGCAGTACTTC
D: .; length: 13; size: many; V: TRBV20-1; J: TRBJ2-6; CDR3: CSATSASLNVLTF; DNA: TGCAGTGCCACGAGTGCTTCGTTGAACGTCCTGACTTTC
D: .; length: 15; size: few; V: TRBV24-1; J: TRBJ2-3; CDR3: CATSDPGVYADTQYF; DNA: TGTGCCACCAGTGATCCAGGGGTCTACGCAGATACGCAGTATTTT
D: .; length: 15; size: once; V: TRBV9; J: TRBJ1-5; CDR3: CASSVGSESNQPQHF; DNA: TGTGCCAGCAGCGTAGGCAGTGAAAGCAATCAGCCCCAGCATTTT
D: TRBD1; length: 15; size: .; V: TRBV27; J: TRBJ1-6; CDR3: CASRTPGQGSSPLHF; DNA: TGTGCCAGCAGGACGCCGGGACAGGGAAGTTCACCCCTCCACTTT
D: .; length: 16; size: many; V: TRBV6-6; J: TRBJ2-3; CDR3: CASSYSSSLLTDTQYF; DNA: TGTGCCAGCAGTTACTCGTCGTCACTCCTGACAGATACGCAGTATTTT
D: TRBD1; length: 16; size: .; V: TRBV7-2; J: TRBJ1-5; CDR3: CASSLLQGAGNQPQHF; DNA: TGTGCCAGCAGCTTACTACAGGGGGCTGGGAATCAGCCCCAGCATTTT
D: TRBD2; length: 15; size: many; V: TRBV29-1; J: TRBJ2-7; CDR3: CSVGTGLAGSREQYF; DNA: TGCAGCGTCGGTACGGGACTAGCGGGAAGCCGCGAGCAGTACTTC
D: TRBD2; length: 17; size: .; V: TRBV12-3/TRBV12-4; J: TRBJ2-1; CDR3: CASRGRGLAGYNDEQFF; DNA: TGTGCCAGCAGGGGTCGCGGACTAGCGGGATATAACGATGAGCAGTTCTTC
D: .; length: 13; size: .; V: TRBV6-1; J: TRBJ1-1; CDR3: CASQIKTNTEAFF; DNA: TGTGCCAGCCAGATCAAGACTAACACTGAAGCTTTCTTT
D: .; length: 15; size: .; V: TRBV10-3; J: TRBJ1-2; CDR3: CAISESVRANYGYTF; DNA: TGTGCCATCAGTGAGTCGGTCCGAGCTAACTATGGCTACACCTTC
D: .; length: 14; size: .; V: TRBV7-2; J: TRBJ2-2; CDR3: CASNPGGYTGELFF; DNA: TGTGCCAGCAACCCCGGCGGGTACACCGGGGAGCTGTTTTTT
D: .; length: 13; size: few; V: TRBV11-2; J: TRBJ2-7; CDR3: CASSLDQTSEQYF; DNA: TGTGCCAGCAGCTTAGATCAAACTTCAGAGCAGTACTTC
D: .; length: 16; size: few; V: TRBV5-1; J: TRBJ2-4; CDR3: CASSDPRAGEANIQYF; DNA: TGCGCCAGCAGCGACCCGAGGGCAGGGGAGGCAAACATTCAGTACTTC
D: TRBD1; length: 13; size: few; V: TRBV20-1; J: TRBJ1-1; CDR3: CSATASGTGKAFF; DNA: TGCAGTGCTACTGCTTCCGGGACAGGGAAAGCTTTCTTT